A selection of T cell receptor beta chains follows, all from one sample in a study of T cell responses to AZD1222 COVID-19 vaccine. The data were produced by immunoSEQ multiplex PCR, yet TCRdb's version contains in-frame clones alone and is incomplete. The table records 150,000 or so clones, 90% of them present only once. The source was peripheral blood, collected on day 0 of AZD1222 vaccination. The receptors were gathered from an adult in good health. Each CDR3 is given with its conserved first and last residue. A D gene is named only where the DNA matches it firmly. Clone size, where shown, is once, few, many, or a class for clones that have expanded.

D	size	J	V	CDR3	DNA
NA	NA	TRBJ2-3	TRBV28	CASSAARRAQYF	TGTGCCAGCAGCGCCGCCAGGAGGGCGCAGTATTTT
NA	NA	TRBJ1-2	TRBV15	CATSRPTGGARGYTF	TGTGCCACCAGCAGACCCACGGGGGGGGCGCGAGGCTACACCTTC
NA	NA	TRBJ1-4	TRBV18	CASSPGGFGEKLFF	TGTGCCAGCTCACCAGGGGGCTTTGGGGAAAAACTGTTTTTT
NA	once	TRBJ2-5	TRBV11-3	CASSSRDRAGTQYF	TGTGCCAGCAGCTCCCGGGACCGGGCGGGGACCCAGTACTTC
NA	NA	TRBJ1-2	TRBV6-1	CASSESLPAGYTF	TGTGCCAGCAGTGAATCCCTCCCCGCTGGCTACACCTTC
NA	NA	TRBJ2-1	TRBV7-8	CASSLFSSVNEQFF	TGTGCCAGCAGCTTGTTCTCCAGCGTCAATGAGCAGTTCTTC
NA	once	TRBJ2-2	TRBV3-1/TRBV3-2	CASSQDWPGLNTGELFF	TGTGCCAGCAGCCAAGATTGGCCGGGGCTGAACACCGGGGAGCTGTTTTTT
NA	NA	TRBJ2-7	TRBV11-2	CASSPDYSGVFAYEQYF	TGTGCCAGCAGCCCCGATTATTCGGGGGTCTTCGCCTACGAGCAGTACTTC
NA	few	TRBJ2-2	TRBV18	CASSPDRANTGELFF	TGTGCCAGCTCACCGGATAGGGCGAACACCGGGGAGCTGTTTTTT
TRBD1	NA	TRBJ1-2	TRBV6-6	CASSSTGYGYTF	TGTGCCAGCAGTTCGACAGGGTATGGCTACACCTTC
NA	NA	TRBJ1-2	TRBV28	CASSTPLDNYGYTF	TGTGCCAGCAGTACACCGTTGGATAACTATGGCTACACCTTC
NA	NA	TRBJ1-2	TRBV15	CATSMGSGPYTF	TGTGCCACCAGCATGGGCAGTGGACCATACACCTTC
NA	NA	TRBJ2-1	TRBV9	CASSVIGGQYNEQFF	TGTGCCAGCAGCGTAATTGGCGGACAGTACAATGAGCAGTTCTTC
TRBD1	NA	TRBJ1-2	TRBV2	CASRGDRDGYTF	TGTGCCAGCAGGGGGGACAGGGATGGCTACACCTTC
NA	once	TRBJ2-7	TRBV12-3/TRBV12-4	CASSLGQVREQYF	TGTGCCAGCAGTTTGGGGCAGGTTCGGGAGCAGTACTTC
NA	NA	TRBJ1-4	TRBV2	CAAQIGQAEKLFF	TGTGCCGCTCAAATCGGACAAGCTGAAAAACTGTTTTTT
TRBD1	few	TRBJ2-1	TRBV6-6	CASSPLGTGGWYNEQFF	TGTGCCAGCAGTCCCCTCGGGACAGGGGGCTGGTACAATGAGCAGTTCTTC
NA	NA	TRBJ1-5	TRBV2	CASRVGRGSNQPQHF	TGTGCCAGCAGGGTGGGTAGGGGATCGAATCAGCCCCAGCATTTT
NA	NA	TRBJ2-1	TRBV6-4	CASSDCDRRVYNEQFF	TGTGCCAGCAGTGACTGCGACAGGAGGGTCTACAATGAGCAGTTCTTC
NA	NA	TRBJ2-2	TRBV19	CASSILGSNTGELFF	TGTGCCAGTAGTATTTTGGGCAGCAACACCGGGGAGCTGTTTTTT
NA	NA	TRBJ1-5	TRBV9	CASSSEVHAQPQHF	TGTGCCAGCAGTAGCGAGGTACACGCACAGCCCCAGCATTTT
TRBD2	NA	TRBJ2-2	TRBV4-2	CASSQDRAGSGAGTGELFF	TGTGCCAGCAGCCAAGACAGGGCGGGGAGCGGGGCTGGCACCGGGGAGCTGTTTTTT
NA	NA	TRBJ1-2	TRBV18	CASSQGTNTNYGYTF	TGTGCCAGCTCACAAGGGACAAACACTAACTATGGCTACACCTTC
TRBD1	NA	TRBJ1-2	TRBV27	CASSSQGAYGYTF	TGTGCCAGCAGTTCACAGGGGGCCTATGGCTACACCTTC
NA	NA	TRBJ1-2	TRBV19	CATHPGGFGYTF	TGTGCCACCCACCCCGGGGGCTTTGGCTACACCTTC
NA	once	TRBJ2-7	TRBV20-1	CSAMASDEQYF	TGCAGTGCTATGGCTTCGGACGAGCAGTACTTC
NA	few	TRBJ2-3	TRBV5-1	CASSLRGLGADTQYF	TGCGCCAGCAGCTTGAGGGGCTTAGGGGCAGATACGCAGTATTTT
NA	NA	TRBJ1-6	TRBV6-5	CASSYLGESRNSPLHF	TGTGCCAGCAGTTATCTCGGGGAATCTCGGAATTCACCCCTCCACTTT
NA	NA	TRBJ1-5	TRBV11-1	CASSPAGGGQPQHF	TGTGCCAGCAGCCCAGCGGGGGGAGGACAGCCCCAGCATTTT
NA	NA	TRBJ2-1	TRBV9	CASGGYNEQFF	TGTGCCAGCGGCGGATACAATGAGCAGTTCTTC
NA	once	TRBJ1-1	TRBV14	CASSQGLWGEAFF	TGTGCCAGCAGCCAAGGGCTCTGGGGGGAAGCTTTCTTT
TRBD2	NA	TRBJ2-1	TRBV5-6	CASSSPGLAGFYNEQFF	TGTGCCAGCAGCTCGCCGGGACTAGCGGGGTTCTACAATGAGCAGTTCTTC
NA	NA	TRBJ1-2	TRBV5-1	CASTPSGGSYGYTF	TGCGCCAGCACACCATCGGGGGGGAGCTATGGCTACACCTTC
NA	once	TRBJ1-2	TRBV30	CAWSDRPTGGYTF	TGTGCCTGGAGCGACAGGCCGACGGGTGGCTACACCTTC
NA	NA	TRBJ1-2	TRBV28	CASSLRGGYGYTF	TGTGCCAGCTCTTTGAGGGGGGGCTATGGCTACACCTTC
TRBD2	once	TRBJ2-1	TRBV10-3	CAIRGPGGDNEQFF	TGTGCCATCAGGGGGCCGGGGGGAGACAATGAGCAGTTCTTC
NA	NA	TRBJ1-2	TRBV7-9	CASSLEPGYYGYTF	TGTGCCAGCAGCTTAGAGCCAGGGTACTATGGCTACACCTTC
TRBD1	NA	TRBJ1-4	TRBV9	CASSVAKGASDEKLFF	TGTGCCAGCAGCGTAGCGAAGGGGGCAAGTGATGAAAAACTGTTTTTT
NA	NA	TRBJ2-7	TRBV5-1	CASSSQGGGYEQYF	TGCGCCAGCAGCTCTCAGGGAGGGGGCTACGAGCAGTACTTC
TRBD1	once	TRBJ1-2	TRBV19	CASQRQGGLYGYTF	TGTGCCAGCCAAAGACAGGGAGGTTTGTATGGCTACACCTTC
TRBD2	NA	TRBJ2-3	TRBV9	CASSVAGGYTDTQYF	TGTGCCAGCAGCGTAGCGGGGGGTTACACAGATACGCAGTATTTT
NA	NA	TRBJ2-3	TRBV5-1	CASSLAGGDTQYF	TGCGCCAGCAGCTTGGCTGGGGGGGATACGCAGTATTTT
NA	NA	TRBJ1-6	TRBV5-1	CASSLTWDSPLHF	TGCGCCAGCAGCCTAACCTGGGATTCACCCCTCCACTTT
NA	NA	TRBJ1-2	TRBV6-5	CASNGDYGYTF	TGTGCCAGCAACGGTGACTATGGCTACACCTTC
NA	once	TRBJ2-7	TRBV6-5	CASSPPPGLYEQYF	TGTGCCAGCAGTCCCCCGCCAGGGCTCTACGAGCAGTACTTC
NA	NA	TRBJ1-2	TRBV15	CATSRDRGRGYTF	TGTGCCACCAGCAGAGACAGGGGTCGTGGCTACACCTTC
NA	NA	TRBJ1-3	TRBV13	CASRFKGSAGNTIYF	TGTGCCAGCAGATTTAAAGGGTCAGCTGGAAACACCATATATTTT
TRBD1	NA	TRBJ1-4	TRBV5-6	CASTGTGEKLFF	TGTGCCAGCACCGGGACAGGCGAAAAACTGTTTTTT
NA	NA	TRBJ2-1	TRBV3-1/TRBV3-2	CASSRQGGNEQFF	TGTGCCAGCAGCAGACAGGGAGGCAATGAGCAGTTCTTC
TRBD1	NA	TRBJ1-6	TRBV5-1	CASSRSTGTDSPLHF	TGCGCCAGCAGCAGATCGACAGGGACGGATTCACCCCTCCACTTT
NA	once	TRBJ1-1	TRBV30	CAWGGNTEAFF	TGTGCCTGGGGTGGGAACACTGAAGCTTTCTTT
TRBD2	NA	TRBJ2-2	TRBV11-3	CASSSTLLAGSRNGELFF	TGTGCCAGCAGCTCGACGTTGCTAGCGGGGTCCCGCAACGGGGAGCTGTTTTTT
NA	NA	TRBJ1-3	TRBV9	CASSLTGNTIYF	TGTGCCAGCAGTTTAACCGGAAACACCATATATTTT
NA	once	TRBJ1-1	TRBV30	CAVRASGGEAFF	TGTGCCGTTCGGGCCTCCGGGGGTGAAGCTTTCTTT
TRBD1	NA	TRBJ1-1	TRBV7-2	CASSLGPQGASRNTEAFF	TGTGCCAGCAGCTTGGGTCCGCAGGGGGCGTCGAGGAACACTGAAGCTTTCTTT
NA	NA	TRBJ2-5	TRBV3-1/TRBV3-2	CASSQREETQYF	TGTGCCAGCAGCCAAAGGGAGGAGACCCAGTACTTC